The present entry profiles one T cell receptor beta chain with its context. Its antigen is not yet known. No clone much larger than this one lies a single base away; base qualities are absent. The cohort was made up of 650 to 700 healthy bone marrow donors. At the time of sampling, every cohort member was nominally healthy, though immune exposures that went unrecorded were likely present. The donor tested CMV seronegative and was one of the 352 seronegative cohort members. Every donor gave a peripheral blood sample, and the peripheral blood mononuclear cells from that sample were used for TCR beta sequencing. The Qiagen DNeasy Blood Extraction Kit was used to extract genomic DNA from the blood cell samples. The method behind the library was the immunoSEQ multiplex PCR assay. For the multiplex PCR, a mixture combining 60 forward primers for TCR Vbeta segments and 13 reverse primers for TCR Jbeta segments was used. A multiplex PCR assay on genomic DNA amplified the CDR3 region of rearranged TCR beta genes. Amplified TCR beta libraries were sequenced as 87-base-pair reads on the Illumina HiSeq System. The study's processing was this. Across the 500 to 850 repertoires, a later analysis counted some 80 million unique TCR beta chains, 9.5 million to 13 million of which were shared by at least two donors. Raw reads were error-corrected and collapsed into unique sequences with a nearest-neighbor algorithm that merged closely related sequences to remove PCR and sequencing errors. V, D and J gene segments were assigned by aligning CDR3 sequences to IMGT reference sequences. For a sequence to be retained, a match of at least six nucleotides was required to both a V gene segment and a J gene segment. A rearrangement counted as productive if the CDR3 had no stop codons and remained in frame with V and J, and every other rearrangement counted as non-productive. Following IMGT convention, CDR3 was defined as the stretch from the second conserved V-encoded cysteine to the conserved J-encoded phenylalanine. Sequences without an unambiguous match to a single V gene segment were excluded from the earlier analysis of about 600 of the donors. An earlier analysis of fewer than 750 of the donors classified V segments as functional when productive rearrangements were above 56.7% and as segregating when the standard deviation between donors was above 5%. A statistical classification framework was built to diagnose cytomegalovirus status from the catalog of TCR beta chain sequences. In a later analysis, V and J genes were assigned by comparing TCR nucleotide sequences against IMGT/GENE-DB human TR gene sequences. The TCRdist pipeline was used in a later analysis to assign CDR3 sequences and most-parsimonious VDJ recombination scenarios. In a later analysis, each TCR beta chain was defined by its CDR3 amino acid sequence together with its V-gene family, and reads lacking a unique V-gene family were excluded. As a way to deal with suspected cross-contamination and a sequencing artifact, a later analysis dropped over 550 nucleotide sequences that were highly shared and had low generation probability. A later analysis calculated a clonal expansion index for each public chain from normalized within-repertoire ranks of inferred template counts. A later analysis computed generation probabilities with a VDJ recombination model fitted to out-of-frame rearrangements, and checked the results against IGoR. In a later analysis, TCR-TCR, TCR-HLA and TCR-CMV co-occurrence was scored with hypergeometric tests, and a repertoire-size bias correction was applied to TCR pairs. To estimate false discovery rates, a later analysis permuted the HLA or CMV assignments 20 times. A later analysis grouped co-occurring TCRs with DBSCAN, adding TCRdist sequence similarity when clustering within HLA-allele-positive subsets. For co-occurrence clustering, repertoires with fewer than 30,000 or more than 120,000 public chains were excluded, along with roughly 5 repertoires with anomalous nucleotide sharing. As stored in TCRdb, this immuneACCESS dataset retains in-frame rearrangements with V and J assigned. A fraction of the clones does not appear; measured against another copy, unresolved V genes explain less than half of the discrepancy, and the remainder lacks a known reason. D and trimming come from the DNA, and the V and J calls and clone size come from that table. This sample has 150,000 to 200,000 clones in its table, and approximately 77% of those were observed once. The ten largest clones represent roughly 1.5% of the sample.

The entry originates in a study of cytomegalovirus exposure and HLA in healthy donors (dated by TCRdb to the late 2010s). Background for the entire study: According to an earlier analysis of several hundred of the donors, 150 million to 200 million T cells yielded some 120 million unique TCR beta sequences and about 300 Gb of sequence data. Approximately 310 gigabases of sequencing data and approximately 91 million unique TCR sequences made up an early release that covered nearly 650 HLA-typed donors. Of the roughly 400 genotyped donors, roughly 85% fell in the genetic ancestry cluster associated with self-reported Caucasian donors. The study aimed to test whether signatures of past pathogen exposure could be identified by cataloging public T cell receptors. The study profiled the T cell repertoires of about 720 subjects by immunosequencing and related them to cytomegalovirus serostatus. Besides the first cohort of 666 subjects, a separate validation cohort made up of about 120 different subjects was used. To predict cytomegalovirus infection status, the study brought together high-throughput TCR immunosequencing, statistical association of individual TCRs with disease status, and machine learning. In a later analysis, previously published TCR beta repertoires from hundreds of donors were re-analyzed and high-resolution HLA genotyping was added so that TCR occurrence patterns could be studied. Rather than using new phenotypic data, the later analysis identified candidate immune exposures from TCR beta sequences and from how often those sequences occurred across donors. An earlier analysis of around 640 of the donors used high-throughput TCR beta sequencing to judge whether each TCR beta V gene segment behaved as functional or pseudogenic. Donor age, sex, ethnicity and CMV serostatus were compiled alongside the repertoire data. A later genetic analysis used genome-wide SNP genotypes for about 60% of the 666 donors, treating that subset as a discovery cohort. All discovery cohort repertoires had been generated using a single sequencing platform. Class I and class II HLA loci were covered by the typing at four-digit resolution. Typing coverage varied by locus: 629-630 donors for A, B, C, DRB1 and DQB1; under 550 for DQA1; more than 600 for DPA1; some 470 for DPB1. Roughly five DR-DQ haplotypes were handled as single units for association and clustering because linkage in the cohort was strong. Across approximately 400 genotyped donors of the cohort, an average of approximately 240,000 unique TCR beta nucleotide sequences per donor were sequenced, and 15% to 20% of those sequences were non-productive.

Overall study outcomes, separate from this receptor: Assigning TCR associations to individual alleles was difficult when HLA alleles, especially DR and DQ, strongly co-occurred. According to a later genetic analysis, donors in an Asian-associated ancestry cluster had fewer N-insertions in productive TCRs than the approximately 700-donor mean. HLA typing was unavailable for some donors at each locus, so association tests used only the typed subset. In both the original and validation cohorts, the classifier was reported to diagnose cytomegalovirus status with high specificity and sensitivity. A further reported finding was that TCR beta sequences accurately predicted the HLA-A and HLA-B alleles for most subjects in the first cohort. V-gene and J-gene trimming of TCR beta chains was associated with a missense DCLRE1C variant in a later genetic analysis, and the association was replicated in an independent cohort. The only immune exposure information available for the cohort was CMV serostatus. The authors suggested that the approach could potentially be extended to other disease states and immunological phenotypes. A later analysis found that HLA-associated TCR beta chains were more clonally expanded and had lower generation probabilities than equally common non-associated chains. A group of highly shared sequence variants was considered likely to be a technical artifact of the sequencing pipeline. Because counts were too low, some 16 rarely observed V segments, including chromosome 9 orphons, were excluded from the earlier analysis of fewer than 650 of the donors. This cohort had only TCR beta chains sequenced, and the lack of alpha or paired-chain data limited which features could be detected. Most TCR sequences were observed very rarely across donors, whereas some public TCRs were present in many individuals. The study gave a list of 150 to 200 TCR beta chains associated with cytomegalovirus. In vitro tests confirmed that a few of the cytomegalovirus-associated TCR beta chains recognize cytomegalovirus antigens. A later analysis found that TCR association rates varied across HLA loci, with DRB1 alleles showing the most associated TCRs and HLA-C alleles the fewest. According to a later analysis, parvovirus B19, influenza, CMV and Epstein-Barr virus appeared linked to several top co-occurrence clusters. Presence/absence analyses assumed roughly uniform sequencing depth across donors, an assumption that may not hold. Correlated functional status among segregating V segments might reflect linkage disequilibrium, but an unknown experimental factor could not be ruled out. In an earlier analysis of 587 of the donors, most TCR beta V segments appeared in productive rearrangements about 87% or about 30% of the time, broadly matching IMGT annotations. In a later analysis, most CMV-associated TCR beta chains were found to appear HLA-restricted, with HLA associations seemingly driven largely by CMV exposure. In a later analysis, around 17,000 TCR beta sequences were associated with specific HLA alleles at a false discovery rate of 0.05.

Specimen: PBMCs. The source is a male donor in good health and CMV-seronegative.

The CDR3 corresponds to CASGLEGQGARQETQYF. The DNA sequence is TGTGCTAGTGGTTTGGAAGGACAGGGTGCTCGCCAAGAGACCCAGTACTTC. The chain couples TRBV12-5 to TRBJ2-5, with TRBD1 matching 8 junction bases. The germline V gene provides CDR1 LGHNT and CDR2 FRNRAP. Germline trimming: 1 base from V, 1 base from J; junction bases outside gene matches: 8. The CDR3 spans 17 residues, from the cysteine through the phenylalanine. The read is trimmed to its CDR3 DNA, 51 bases read in frame from base 1.